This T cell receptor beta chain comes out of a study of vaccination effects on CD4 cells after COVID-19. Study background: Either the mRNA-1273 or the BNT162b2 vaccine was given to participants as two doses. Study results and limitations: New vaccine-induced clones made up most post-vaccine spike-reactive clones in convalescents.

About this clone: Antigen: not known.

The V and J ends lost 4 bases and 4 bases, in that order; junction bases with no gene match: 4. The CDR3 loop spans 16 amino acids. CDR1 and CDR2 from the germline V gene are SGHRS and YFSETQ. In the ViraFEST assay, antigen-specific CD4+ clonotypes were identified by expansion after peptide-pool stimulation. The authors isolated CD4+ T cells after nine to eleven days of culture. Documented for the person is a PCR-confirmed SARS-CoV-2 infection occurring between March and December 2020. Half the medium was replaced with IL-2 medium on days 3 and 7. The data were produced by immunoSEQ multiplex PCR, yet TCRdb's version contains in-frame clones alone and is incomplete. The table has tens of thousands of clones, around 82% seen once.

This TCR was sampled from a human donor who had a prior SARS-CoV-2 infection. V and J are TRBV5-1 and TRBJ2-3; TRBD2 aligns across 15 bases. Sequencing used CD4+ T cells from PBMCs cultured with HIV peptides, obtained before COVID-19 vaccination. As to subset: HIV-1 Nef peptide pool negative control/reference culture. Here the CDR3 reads CASSRTSGGAPDTQYF. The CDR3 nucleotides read TGCGCCAGCAGCCGGACTAGCGGGGGGGCCCCAGATACGCAGTATTTT.